Following are 18 T cell receptor beta chains from one sample sequenced in a study of shared clonotypes between healthy human individuals. CD8 cells classed as naive were CD45RO-negative and positively selected for CCR7, excluding terminally differentiated effector memory CD45RA+ cells. The assay was immunoSEQ multiplex PCR, and TCRdb's table has in-frame clones only and misses some. Here the sample spans more than 2 million clones, about 95% being singletons. Input material: naive CD8+ T cells sorted from blood. These receptors were obtained from a man between 18 and 35 years old in good health.

V gene TRBV2 combines with J gene TRBJ2-5; a possible D gene is TRBD2 (6 bases). The CDR3 spans 16 residues. V gave up 1 base and J gave up 4 bases, with 16 bases separating them. Germline V gene lookup returns CDR1 SNHLY and CDR2 FYNNEI. As DNA, the CDR3 is TGTGCCAGCAGTGAAGTTATGGGACGGACTACAGAGACCCAGTACTTC. It translates to CASSEVMGRTTETQYF.

The chain uses TRBV28 and TRBJ2-7; TRBD1 is a possible D gene (6 bases). Germline V CDR1 and CDR2: MDHEN, SYDVKM. This CDR3 contains 12 residues. The V end lost 8 bases, the J end lost 3 bases, and 11 bases lay between the germline ends. As DNA, the CDR3 is TGTGCCAGCGGGGGCAGTTTCTACGAGCAGTACTTC. Translating gives CASGGSFYEQYF.

The chain employs TRBV7-9 and TRBJ2-1; D is unresolved. This CDR3 contains 15 residues. CDR1 SEHNR and CDR2 FQNEAQ come from the germline V gene (reference sequence). V dropped 4 bases and J dropped 8 bases, with 18 bases sitting between them. The DNA of the CDR3 is TGTGCCAGCAGCTCGGGTGGCCAAGGAAGGCATGAGCAGTTCTTC. This encodes CASSSGGQGRHEQFF. Looking up the rest from reference TRBV7-9 and TRBJ2-1 gives the full variable domain: DTGVSQNPRHKITKRGQNVTFRCDPISEHNRLYWYRQTLGQGPEFLTYFQNEAQLEKSRLLSDRFSAERPKGSFSTLEIQRTEQGDSAMYLCASSSGGQGRHEQFFGPGTRLTVL.

V gene TRBV4-1 combines with J gene TRBJ1-1, with D hard to call. The CDR3 extends over 15 amino acids. Germline V gene lookup returns CDR1 MGHRA and CDR2 YSYEKL. V shed 3 bases and J shed 0 bases, with 11 bases lying between them. The CDR3 region has the DNA TGCGCCAGCAGCCAGGTACAGTTTATGAACACTGAAGCTTTCTTT. It is translated as CASSQVQFMNTEAFF.

V gene TRBV6-6 combines with J gene TRBJ1-2; D is unresolved. The CDR3 covers 16 residues. Germline assignment: CDR1 MNHNY and CDR2 SVGAGI (reference sequence). V lost 2 bases and J lost 2, with 15 bases in between. CDR3 nucleotides: TGTGCCAGCAGTTACGCATCTTACTCCCCAAACTATGGCTACACCTTC. Its protein is CASSYASYSPNYGYTF.

J is TRBJ1-6 and V is TRBV27; D ambiguous. Germline V gene data show CDR1 as MNHEY and CDR2 as SMNVEV (reference sequence). Between the trimmed V and J ends, which lost 4 bases and 0 bases, there was a span of 13 bases. The CDR3 has 17 amino acids. CDR3 bases: TGTGCCAGCAGTTCCATTGGGCCGAGCTCCTATAATTCACCCCTCCACTTT. Protein product: CASSSIGPSSYNSPLHF.

This chain joins TRBV6-1 and TRBJ2-7; D might be TRBD2 (6 bases). CDR3 length: 15 amino acids. Trimming removed 2 bases at V and 6 bases at J, with 17 bases between. The germline V gene encodes CDR1 MNHNS and CDR2 SASEGT. In nucleotides, the CDR3 is TGTGCCAGCAGTGAATCGGGGACCAGGGACTCCGAGCAGTACTTC. It codes for CASSESGTRDSEQYF.

This chain links TRBV28 with TRBJ1-1; D is uncertain. Germline CDR1 and CDR2: MDHEN and SYDVKM. The CDR3 loop spans 11 amino acids. V lost 7 bases and J 2 bases, leaving 5 bases between the germline ends. CDR3 region: CASMVNTEAFF. The CDR3 DNA is TGTGCCAGCATGGTTAACACTGAAGCTTTCTTT. Complete variable domain (other parts from reference TRBV28 and TRBJ1-1): DVKVTQSSRYLVKRTGEKVFLECVQDMDHENMFWYRQDPGLGLRLIYFSYDVKMKEKGDIPEGYSVSREKKERFSLILESASTNQTSMYLCASMVNTEAFFGQGTRLTVV.

The V call is TRBV27, the J call TRBJ2-7; 7 bases align to TRBD1. The CDR3 covers 13 residues. The V and J ends lost 8 bases and 2 bases, in that order; junction bases with no gene match: 6. The germline V gene has CDR1 MNHEY and CDR2 SMNVEV (reference sequence). Here the CDR3 reads CASGADRAYEQYF. CDR3 bases: TGTGCCAGCGGGGCTGACAGGGCCTACGAGCAGTACTTC.

The chain carries TRBV5-6 and TRBJ1-2; no clear D. The germline V and J ends were trimmed by 4 bases and 4 bases, with 17 bases remaining between them. The CDR3 consists of 15 residues. From germline, CDR1 is SGHDT and CDR2 YYEEEE. CDR3 residues: CASSPSTRLGYGYTF. The DNA of the CDR3 is TGTGCCAGCAGCCCCAGCACCCGACTTGGCTATGGCTACACCTTC. Filled out from reference TRBV5-6 and TRBJ1-2, the complete variable domain reads DAGVTQSPTHLIKTRGQQVTLRCSPKSGHDTVSWYQQALGQGPQFIFQYYEEEERQRGNFPDRFSGHQFPNYSSELNVNALLLGDSALYLCASSPSTRLGYGYTFGSGTRLTVV.

This chain joins TRBV11-2 and TRBJ1-1; D call uncertain. Per germline, CDR1 SGHAT and CDR2 FQNNGV. The CDR3 is 15 amino acids. The V gene lost 1 base and the J gene lost 4 bases, with 13 bases spanning the gap. The CDR3 DNA is TGTGCCAGCAGCTTAGTTCATTTTAGGGCCACTGAAGCTTTCTTT. This sequence encodes CASSLVHFRATEAFF.

This rearrangement joins TRBV10-1 to TRBJ1-6; 7 positions match TRBD1. CDR3 size: 19 residues. Germline values: CDR1 WNHNN, CDR2 SYGVQD (reference sequence). V lost 8 bases to trimming and J lost 0 bases; unmatched junction nucleotides: 16. The DNA for the CDR3 is TGCGCCAGCCCTCTTAATCCCGGGACAGATAGCTCCTATAATTCACCCCTCCACTTT. Encoded protein: CASPLNPGTDSSYNSPLHF.

With regard to this clone: Within the sample, other DNA sequences also encode this same CDR3. The chain has TRBV30 and TRBJ1-2; D not resolved. The CDR3 is 12 residues long. CDR1 is GTSNPN, CDR2 SVGIG, per germline (reference sequence). Trimming stripped 5 bases from V and 0 bases from J, with 7 bases between. CDR3 sequence: CAWAQSNYGYTF. As DNA, the CDR3 is TGTGCCTGGGCCCAATCTAACTATGGCTACACCTTC.

The chain carries TRBV6-5 and TRBJ2-2; D call uncertain. This CDR3 contains 13 residues. Trimming cost V 6 bases and J 4 bases, with 9 bases left between them. Germline V gene lookup returns CDR1 MNHEY and CDR2 SVGAGI. CDR3 in amino acids: CASRIFLTGELFF. CDR3 bases: TGTGCCAGCAGAATCTTCCTCACCGGGGAGCTGTTTTTT.

This chain links TRBV27 with TRBJ1-5; D is unclear. Germline loops: CDR1 MNHEY, CDR2 SMNVEV (reference sequence). With 7 bases removed from V and 2 bases from J, the gap between germline ends came to 12 bases. This CDR3 comprises 14 residues. This CDR3 is CASTSAGGNQPQHF. The CDR3 region has the DNA TGTGCCAGCACCTCTGCGGGAGGCAATCAGCCCCAGCATTTT.

This sequence joins TRBV7-9 and TRBJ2-4; D is unresolved. This CDR3 spans 18 amino acids. Trimming took off 1 base at V and 1 base at J, with 17 bases between the two ends. Germline V CDR1 and CDR2: SEHNR, FQNEAQ (reference sequence). In nucleotides, the CDR3 is TGTGCCAGCAGCTTAGGAGGAAGGGCGTCTGAGGCCAAAAACATTCAGTACTTC. This translates into CASSLGGRASEAKNIQYF.

The chain couples TRBV30 to TRBJ1-2, with a weak D call TRBD1 (6 bases). The germline V gene encodes CDR1 GTSNPN and CDR2 SVGIG (reference sequence). Trimming took off 1 base at V and 8 bases at J, with 11 bases between the two ends. The CDR3 has 12 amino acids. CDR3 DNA sequence: TGTGCCTGGAGTGGGGACAAGGGGGGCTACACCTTC. The encoded protein is CAWSGDKGGYTF. Full variable domain (remainder filled in from reference TRBV30 and TRBJ1-2): SQTIHQWPATLVQPVGSPLSLECTVEGTSNPNLYWYRQAAGRGLQLLFYSVGIGQISSEVPQNLSASRPQDRQFILSSKKLLLSDSGFYLCAWSGDKGGYTFGSGTRLTVV.

V usage is TRBV6-5 and J usage is TRBJ2-5, with 8 bases matching TRBD1. The CDR3 has 16 amino acids. CDR1 and CDR2 from the germline V gene are MNHEY and SVGAGI. Germline trimming cut 0 bases from V and 4 bases from J; bases unmatched to any gene: 7. In DNA form, the CDR3 reads TGTGCCAGCAGTTACTCGACACCCCAGGGGGCAGAGACCCAGTACTTC. Amino acids: CASSYSTPQGAETQYF.